Listed here are 30 T cell receptor beta chains from one sample, sequenced in a study of OX40 agonist ivuxolimab in advanced cancers. Library method: the immunoSEQ multiplex PCR assay. TCRdb stores this immuneACCESS table with in-frame sequences only. Part of the clones is absent; in the studies checked, under half of the shortfall reflects unresolved V genes, and no reason is known for the rest. The sample table holds about 62,000 clones, of which 88% were seen once. Together, the top ten hold around 5.1% of the sample. The sequencing here drew on CD4+ or CD8+ T cells sorted from blood, taken in a trial of the OX40 agonist ivuxolimab. The receptor source for this set is an adult with an advanced solid tumor such as melanoma, head and neck, liver or kidney cancer.

The gene calls are TRBV19 and TRBJ1-4, with D unresolved. The CDR3 runs to 14 residues. From germline, CDR1 is LNHDA and CDR2 SQIVND (reference sequence). Trimming removed 3 bases at V and 0 bases at J, with 5 bases between. The CDR3 bases are TGTGCCAGTAGTATGGAACCAACTAATGAAAAACTGTTTTTT. The encoded protein is CASSMEPTNEKLFF.

V is TRBV19 and J is TRBJ1-1; perhaps TRBD1 as D (6 bases). The germline CDR1 and CDR2 sequences are LNHDA and SQIVND (reference sequence). This CDR3 has 12 amino acids. Trimming cost V 3 bases and J 10 bases, with 12 bases left between them. The CDR3 nucleotides read TGTGCCAGTAGTATCCGGGACACCACAGCTTTCTTT. Translating gives CASSIRDTTAFF.

The V gene is TRBV30, the J gene TRBJ2-5; D is perhaps TRBD2 (5 bases). CDR3 length: 13 residues. Deletions cut 4 bases from V and 3 bases from J, with 12 bases between. Germline assignment: CDR1 GTSNPN and CDR2 SVGIG (reference sequence). This chain's CDR3 is CAWTDGIEETQYF. The CDR3, as DNA: TGTGCCTGGACCGACGGGATAGAAGAGACCCAGTACTTC. Together with reference TRBV30 and TRBJ2-5, the CDR3 gives the full variable domain: SQTIHQWPATLVQPVGSPLSLECTVEGTSNPNLYWYRQAAGRGLQLLFYSVGIGQISSEVPQNLSASRPQDRQFILSSKKLLLSDSGFYLCAWTDGIEETQYFGPGTRLLVL.

The J gene is TRBJ2-1, the V gene TRBV20-1, with a weak D call TRBD1 (7 bases). The CDR3 sequence is 11 residues long. Germline CDR1 is DFQATT and CDR2 is SNEGSKA (reference sequence). The CDR3 nucleotides read TGCAGGCCCGATTTGGAGGGGGCGCCGTTCTTC. It encodes CRPDLEGAPFF.

The gene calls are TRBV9 and TRBJ1-2; D not certain. The CDR3 is 11 residues long. Trimming left V 7 bases short and J 8 bases short, with 12 bases between. CDR1 and CDR2 (germline): SGDLS, YYNGEE. CDR3 protein: CASATEGGYTF. DNA for the CDR3: TGTGCCAGCGCGACCGAAGGGGGCTACACCTTC.

Here the CDR3 reads CAGRNRANQPQHF. In DNA, the CDR3 is TGTGCCGGCCGAAACAGGGCGAATCAGCCCCAGCATTTT. This chain connects TRBV27 to TRBJ1-5, with a tentative D call TRBD1 (6 bases). Germline V gene data show CDR1 as MNHEY and CDR2 as SMNVEV (reference sequence). Trimming removed 11 bases from V and 4 bases from J, with 15 bases in between. The CDR3 is 13 residues long.

The V call is TRBV6-4, the J call TRBJ2-3, with D perhaps being TRBD1 or TRBD2 (5 bases each). CDR3 length: 13 residues. V shed 6 bases and J shed 0 bases, with 7 bases lying between them. CDR1 is MRHNA and CDR2 is SNTAGT in the germline V gene. CDR3 bases: TGTGCCAGCAGCCGGGACAGCACAGATACGCAGTATTTT. Protein product: CASSRDSTDTQYF.

This chain connects TRBV14 to TRBJ2-7, with 8 nucleotides matching TRBD2. Trimming cost V 4 bases and J 3 bases; bases outside gene matches: 8. The CDR3 contains 15 residues. Germline V CDR1 and CDR2: SGHDN, FVKESK. CDR3 DNA sequence: TGTGCCAGCAGCCCCCGGACTAGCTGGAGCTACGAGCAGTACTTC. Translation: CASSPRTSWSYEQYF.

The chain recombines TRBV27 with TRBJ1-5, with TRBD1 as a possible D gene (6 bases). Germline CDR1 reads MNHEY; CDR2 reads SMNVEV (reference sequence). The V end was cut by 4 bases, the J end by 6 bases, with 16 bases between. This CDR3 is built from 15 residues. CDR3 sequence: CASSSLETGTQPQHF. DNA of the CDR3: TGTGCCAGCAGTTCCCTCGAGACAGGTACTCAGCCCCAGCATTTT.

The chain has TRBV20-1 and TRBJ2-7; no definite D call. Per the germline V gene, CDR1 is DFQATT and CDR2 is SNEGSKA (reference sequence). Trimming pared 3 bases from V and 5 bases from J, leaving 8 bases between. The CDR3 is 11 residues long. The CDR3: CSASEWDEQYF. CDR3 coding DNA: TGCAGTGCTAGCGAGTGGGACGAGCAGTACTTC.

This clone was counted once. This rearrangement joins TRBV2 to TRBJ2-6; D gene uncertain. The ends were cut back, 4 bases at V and 0 bases at J, with 7 bases in the middle. Germline V gene lookup returns CDR1 SNHLY and CDR2 FYNNEI. The CDR3 is made up of 15 amino acids. The CDR3 nucleotides read TGTGCCAGCAGTGTGTCAGCCTCTGGGGCCAACGTCCTGACTTTC. It is translated as CASSVSASGANVLTF.

The chain employs TRBV27 and TRBJ2-5, with TRBD2 identical over 9 bases. Germline assignment: CDR1 MNHEY and CDR2 SMNVEV (reference sequence). This CDR3 contains 15 residues. V shed 3 bases and J 5 bases; nucleotides not matched to a gene: 7. The CDR3 nucleotides read TGTGCCAGCAGTTTGTTTGCGGGGGGGGTCGAGACCCAGTACTTC. It is translated as CASSLFAGGVETQYF.

The chain is built from TRBV20-1 and TRBJ2-3; D is undetermined. Germline CDR1 is DFQATT and CDR2 is SNEGSKA (reference sequence). The CDR3 is made up of 10 amino acids. The V and J ends lost 5 bases and 6 bases respectively, with 6 bases between them. CDR3 in DNA: TGCAGTGCTGGTCGGGATACGCAGTATTTT. It codes for CSAGRDTQYF.

The chain carries TRBV19 and TRBJ2-7, with 9 positions matching TRBD1. This CDR3 is built from 14 residues. Germline CDR1 reads LNHDA; CDR2 reads SQIVND (reference sequence). Unmatched junction bases numbered 7, after V lost 7 bases and J lost 3 bases. The CDR3 bases are TGTGCCAGTAAATCCGGGACAGGGAACTACGAGCAGTACTTC. Translating it yields CASKSGTGNYEQYF.

The gene calls are TRBV5-1 and TRBJ1-2; maybe TRBD1 (5 bases). CDR1 and CDR2 from the germline V gene are SGHRS and YFSETQ. There are 14 residues in the CDR3. Trimming removed 1 base from V and 0 bases from J, with 7 bases in between. The DNA of the CDR3 is TGCGCCAGCAGCTTGTGGGGGTCTAACTATGGCTACACCTTC. It specifies CASSLWGSNYGYTF.

V usage is TRBV11-1 and J usage is TRBJ1-2, with no clear D. The CDR3 runs to 15 residues. Germline V lookup: CDR1 SGHAT, CDR2 FQDESV (reference sequence). Trimming stripped 5 bases from V and 0 bases from J, with 13 bases between. CDR3: CASSAGVHSNYGYTF. In DNA form, the CDR3 reads TGTGCCAGCAGCGCCGGGGTACACTCTAACTATGGCTACACCTTC.

This clone showed up just once. The rearrangement joins TRBV30 to TRBJ1-2, with D unclear. CDR1 is GTSNPN and CDR2 is SVGIG in the germline V gene (reference sequence). V lost 6 bases and J lost 2, with 7 bases in between. This CDR3 has 11 amino acids. CDR3 DNA: TGTGCCTGTCAAATAAACTATGGCTACACCTTC. This translates into CACQINYGYTF.

V and J are TRBV6-6 and TRBJ1-1; tentatively, D is TRBD1 (5 bases). The ends were cut back, 6 bases at V and 0 bases at J, with 14 bases in the middle. Germline assignment: CDR1 MNHNY and CDR2 SVGAGI (reference sequence). The CDR3 has 15 residues. In DNA, the CDR3 is TGTGCCAGCAGACCCTGGGACGGGCTGAACACTGAAGCTTTCTTT. This encodes CASRPWDGLNTEAFF.

This rearrangement joins TRBV19 to TRBJ2-2, with 9 bases aligning to TRBD2. The CDR3 length is 16 residues. Per the germline V gene, CDR1 is LNHDA and CDR2 is SQIVND (reference sequence). V shed 4 bases and J 0 bases; nucleotides not matched to a gene: 3. This CDR3 reads CASSKLAGPNTGELFF. CDR3 DNA: TGTGCCAGTAGTAAGCTAGCGGGACCGAACACCGGGGAGCTGTTTTTT.

The chain combines TRBV27 with TRBJ1-3, with no clear D. Germline loops: CDR1 MNHEY, CDR2 SMNVEV (reference sequence). Trimming pared 6 bases from V and 0 bases from J, leaving 6 bases between. This CDR3 is built from 13 residues. CDR3 amino acids: CASRVSSGNTIYF. The CDR3, as DNA: TGTGCCAGCAGAGTAAGCTCTGGAAACACCATATATTTT.

The V call is TRBV2, the J call TRBJ2-1; possibly TRBD1 or TRBD2 for D (6 bases each). Germline CDR1 is SNHLY and CDR2 is FYNNEI. CDR3 length equals 15 residues. V lost 7 bases and J lost 2, with 15 bases in between. Here the CDR3 DNA reads TGTGCCAGCACCCTTGAGGGGGGAACCTACAATGAGCAGTTCTTC. The encoded protein is CASTLEGGTYNEQFF.

J is TRBJ2-5 and V is TRBV11-2, with TRBD1 matching 11 bases. The CDR3 sequence is 14 residues long. The germline V gene has CDR1 SGHAT and CDR2 FQNNGV. V gave up 3 bases and J gave up 5 bases; unmatched junction bases: 2. The CDR3 loop reads CASSFGTGGETQYF. The DNA for the CDR3 is TGTGCCAGCAGCTTCGGGACAGGGGGGGAGACCCAGTACTTC.

The CDR3 DNA sequence: TGTGCCAGCAGCTTGGGGGTCAGGGAACAGTATTTT. Amino acids: CASSLGVREQYF. The genes are TRBV5-5 and TRBJ2-3; possible D gene TRBD1, 5 bases. V lost 0 bases and J lost 12, with 11 bases in between. Germline V CDR1 and CDR2: SGHKS, YYEKEE (reference sequence). CDR3 length: 12 residues.

This chain links TRBV10-3 with TRBJ1-1; the match to TRBD1 covers 9 bases. V lost 4 bases, J lost 1 base, and 22 bases stayed unmatched. Germline-derived CDR1 and CDR2 are ENHRY and SYGVKD. The CDR3 is made up of 21 amino acids. Written as DNA, the CDR3 is TGTGCCATCAGTGGACAGGGGGGAGTTGGTGCCCTCTCTTCTTCGAACACTGAAGCTTTCTTT. Residues: CAISGQGGVGALSSSNTEAFF.

The genes are TRBV18 and TRBJ2-7; TRBD1 might be the D (6 bases). V lost 4 bases to trimming and J lost 0 bases, with 10 bases between them. Germline V gives CDR1 KGHSH, CDR2 LQKENI. The CDR3 runs 14 residues. In nucleotides, the CDR3 is TGTGCCAGCTCACTTGGACAGAACTCCTACGAGCAGTACTTC. The encoded protein is CASSLGQNSYEQYF.

This rearrangement joins TRBV19 to TRBJ2-1, with TRBD2 matching over 9 bases. The J segment lost 7 bases and the V segment lost 7 bases, leaving 14 bases of the junction unmatched. Germline V CDR1 and CDR2: LNHDA, SQIVND (reference sequence). The CDR3 has 16 residues. In nucleotides, the CDR3 is TGTGCCAGTACCCCAACGTTTAGCGGGAGTCATAATGAGCAGTTCTTC. This codes for CASTPTFSGSHNEQFF.

V is TRBV6-6 and J is TRBJ2-1, with D unresolved. V dropped 4 bases and J dropped 3 bases, with 4 bases sitting between them. The germline gives CDR1 MNHNY, CDR2 SVGAGI (reference sequence). CDR3 length: 12 residues. CDR3 residues: CASSWGYNEQFF. The CDR3, as DNA: TGTGCCAGCAGTTGGGGCTACAATGAGCAGTTCTTC.

This chain connects TRBV7-6 to TRBJ2-2; weak D call: TRBD1 (7 bases). The CDR3 runs 16 residues. Germline values: CDR1 SGHVS, CDR2 FNYEAQ. The V and J ends lost 4 bases and 6 bases respectively, with 18 bases between them. For the CDR3, the DNA is TGTGCCAGCAGCTCTCCCGGGGGTAGGGGGCCCGGGGAGCTGTTTTTT. Its protein product is CASSSPGGRGPGELFF.

The chain combines TRBV5-1 with TRBJ2-2, with 7 bases lining up with TRBD1. The CDR3 sequence is 15 residues long. The V gene's germline CDR1 is SGHRS and CDR2 YFSETQ. V gave up 3 bases and J gave up 6 bases; unmatched junction bases: 8. In DNA form, the CDR3 reads TGCGCCAGCAGCTCAGGTGACAGGGCGTCCGGGGAGCTGTTTTTT. This sequence encodes CASSSGDRASGELFF. Complete variable domain (other parts from reference TRBV5-1 and TRBJ2-2): KAGVTQTPRYLIKTRGQQVTLSCSPISGHRSVSWYQQTPGQGLQFLFEYFSETQRNKGNFPGRFSGRQFSNSRSEMNVSTLELGDSALYLCASSSGDRASGELFFGEGSRLTVL.

This clone was seen a single time. The chain joins TRBV30 to TRBJ1-4; a weak D match, TRBD1 (6 bases). The CDR3 length is 13 residues. Trimming took 4 bases from V and 7 from J, leaving 13 bases between them. Germline V gives CDR1 GTSNPN, CDR2 SVGIG (reference sequence). The chain's CDR3 is CAWTGQLIEKLFF. DNA for the CDR3: TGTGCCTGGACAGGACAGCTAATTGAAAAACTGTTTTTT.